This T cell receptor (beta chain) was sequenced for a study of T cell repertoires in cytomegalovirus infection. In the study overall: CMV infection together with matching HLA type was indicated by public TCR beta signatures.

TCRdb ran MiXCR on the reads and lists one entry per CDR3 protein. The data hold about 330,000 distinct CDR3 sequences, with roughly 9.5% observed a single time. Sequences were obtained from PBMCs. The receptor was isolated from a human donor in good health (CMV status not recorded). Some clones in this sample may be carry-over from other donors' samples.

CDR3 nucleotide sequence: TGTGCCAGCGTCCGCGGGAGAAACTACGAGCAGTACTTC. Its protein product is CASVRGRNYEQYF. The J gene is TRBJ2-7, the V gene TRBV6-2 or TRBV6-3; TRBD2 aligns across 7 bases. Germline trimming cut 8 bases from V and 3 bases from J; bases unmatched to any gene: 7. The germline V gene encodes CDR1 MNHEY and CDR2 SVGEGT. CDR3 size: 13 residues.